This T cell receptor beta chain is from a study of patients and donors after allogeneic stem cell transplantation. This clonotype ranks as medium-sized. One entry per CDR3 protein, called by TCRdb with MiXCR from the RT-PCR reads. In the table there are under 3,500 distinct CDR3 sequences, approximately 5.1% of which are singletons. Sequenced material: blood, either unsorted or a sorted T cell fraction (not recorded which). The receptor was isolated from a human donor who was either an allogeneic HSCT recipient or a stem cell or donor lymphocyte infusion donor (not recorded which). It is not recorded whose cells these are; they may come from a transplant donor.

CDR3 region: CSVLGGSYEQYF. The CDR3 DNA is TGCAGTGTCCTGGGGGGCTCCTACGAGCAGTACTTC. The chain employs TRBV20-1 and TRBJ2-7; perhaps TRBD2 as D (6 bases). The V gene lost 7 bases and the J gene lost 0 bases, with 10 bases spanning the gap. CDR1 is DFQATT, CDR2 SNEGSKA, per germline (reference sequence). This CDR3 contains 12 residues.